This T cell receptor beta chain was documented in a study of blood T cells in healthy people across ages. Study-level background: With template switching, about one barcoded beta molecule was captured per two T cells.

Primers used in a second PCR of roughly 6 to 12 cycles were a sample-barcoded 5' primer and a J-beta primer mix. TCRdb analysed the 5' RACE reads with MiXCR anew, one entry per CDR3 protein. The sample lists approximately 800,000 distinct CDR3 sequences, approximately 65% seen once, with roughly a quarter in the top ten. Healthy Caucasian individuals from Russia aged about 6 to 100 served as donors. The length of the CDR3 is 18 residues. The germline gives CDR1 SGDLS, CDR2 YYNGEE. Trimming cost V 4 bases and J 0 bases; bases outside gene matches: 13. Sample: blood. The chain is built from TRBV9 and TRBJ2-4; TRBD1 aligns across 7 bases. This TCR was sampled from a young man in good health. The CDR3 loop is CASSPGKGTALAKNIQYF. CDR3 DNA sequence: TGTGCCAGCAGCCCGGGGAAGGGGACAGCACTAGCCAAAAACATTCAGTACTTC.